This TCR beta chain was captured by sequencing in a study of blood T cells in healthy people across ages. Points from the study as a whole: Donor CMV status, an unknown factor, possibly confounded changes in expanded clonotypes. Samples with more naive T cells showed higher observed beta diversity. Fewer expanded clones and more diversity marked long-lived versus aged donors.

The CDR3 is 14 amino acids. Germline CDR1 MNHNS, CDR2 SASEGT. With V trimmed by 6 bases and J by 6 bases, 10 bases remained unmatched. The sample, 7.5 to 10 milliliters of peripheral blood, was drawn from each donor. Next came a second PCR, run for about 6 to 12 cycles, which used a sample-barcoded 5' primer along with a J-beta primer mix. TCRdb redid the calling of the 5' RACE reads with MiXCR, one entry per CDR3 protein. The data contain about 1.4 million distinct CDR3 sequences, approximately 60% of them singletons. This clonotype showed up just a few times. Its antigen remains unknown. The source is a man between 18 and 35 years old in good health. This rearrangement joins TRBV6-1 to TRBJ1-1, with 7 bases identical to TRBD1. Sequencing was done on a sample of blood. The CDR3 nucleotides are TGTGCCAGCAGCCCGACAGGGAGCGTCGCTGAAGCTTTCTTT. Residues: CASSPTGSVAEAFF.